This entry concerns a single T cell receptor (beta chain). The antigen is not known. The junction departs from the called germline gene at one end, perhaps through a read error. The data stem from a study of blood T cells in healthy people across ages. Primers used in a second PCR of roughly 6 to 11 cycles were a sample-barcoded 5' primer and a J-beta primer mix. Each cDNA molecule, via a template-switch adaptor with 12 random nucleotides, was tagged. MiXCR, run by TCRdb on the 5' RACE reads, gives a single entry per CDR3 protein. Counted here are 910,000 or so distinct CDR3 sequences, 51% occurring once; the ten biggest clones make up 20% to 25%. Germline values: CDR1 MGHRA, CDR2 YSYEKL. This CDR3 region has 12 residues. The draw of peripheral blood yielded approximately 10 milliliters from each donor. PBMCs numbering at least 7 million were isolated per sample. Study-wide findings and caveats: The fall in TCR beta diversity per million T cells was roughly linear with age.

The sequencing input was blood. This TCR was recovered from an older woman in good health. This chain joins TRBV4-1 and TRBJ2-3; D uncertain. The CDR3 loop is CASSQVTDTQYF. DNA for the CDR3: TGTGCCAGCAGCCAGGTCACAGATACGCAGTATTTT.